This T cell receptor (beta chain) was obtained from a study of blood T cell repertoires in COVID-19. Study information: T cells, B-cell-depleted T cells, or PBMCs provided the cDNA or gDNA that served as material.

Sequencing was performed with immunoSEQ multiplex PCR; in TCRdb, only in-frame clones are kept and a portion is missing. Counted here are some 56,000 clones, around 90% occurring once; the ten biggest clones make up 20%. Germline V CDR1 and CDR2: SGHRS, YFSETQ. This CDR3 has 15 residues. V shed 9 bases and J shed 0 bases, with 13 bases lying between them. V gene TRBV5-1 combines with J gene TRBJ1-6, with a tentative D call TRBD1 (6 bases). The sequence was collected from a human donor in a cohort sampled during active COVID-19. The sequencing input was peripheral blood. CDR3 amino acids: CATRRTASYNSPLHF. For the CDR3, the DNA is TGCGCCACCAGAAGGACAGCCTCCTATAATTCACCCCTCCACTTT.